This T cell receptor (beta chain) was identified during a study of cytomegalovirus exposure and HLA in healthy donors. The data were produced by immunoSEQ multiplex PCR, yet TCRdb's version contains in-frame clones alone and is incomplete. The table shows 55,000 to 80,000 clones, with approximately 96% occurring only once. CDR1 SGHAT and CDR2 FQNNGV come from the germline V gene. Trimming pared 5 bases from V and 4 bases from J, leaving 15 bases between. The CDR3 is made up of 15 amino acids. This clone was recorded once. What was sequenced was PBMCs. This clonotype was sampled from a man between 18 and 29 years old in good health and CMV-seronegative. This chain uses TRBV11-2 with TRBJ1-3, with D perhaps TRBD1 (5 bases). CDR3 nucleotide sequence: TGTGCCAGCAGCGGGGCCCGGTCCCCCGGAAACACCATATATTTT. It specifies CASSGARSPGNTIYF.